The next 30 T cell receptor beta chains were all read from a single sample in a study of molecular identifiers for immune sequencing clone quantification. TCRdb recomputed calls from the PCR reads with MiXCR, one row per CDR3 protein. The data hold roughly 320,000 distinct CDR3 sequences, with 24% observed a single time. The sample was naive CD8+ T cells from blood, with Jurkat cell RNA spiked in. Sample subset: FACS-sorted CD8+CD4-CCR7+CD45RA+ naive T cells. The receptors come from a human donor in good health. Some libraries in this study had Jurkat cell RNA spiked in.

At least ten counts were recorded for this clonotype. The J gene is TRBJ2-7, the V gene TRBV4-3; 8 positions match TRBD1. There are 14 residues in the CDR3. The trim removed 3 bases at V and 4 bases at J, leaving 5 bases unmatched. In germline, CDR1 is LGHNA, CDR2 YSLEER. CDR3 protein: CASSQGTGMYEQYF. The CDR3 region has the DNA TGCGCCAGCAGCCAGGGGACAGGAATGTACGAGCAGTACTTC.

This clonotype was found many times. This chain joins TRBV11-2 and TRBJ2-5; TRBD2 agrees at 12 bases. Losses at the gene ends were 2 bases for V and 5 bases for J; bases not matched to a gene: 3. The CDR3 spans 15 residues. Germline lookup yields CDR1 SGHAT and CDR2 FQNNGV. The CDR3 DNA sequence: TGTGCCAGCAGCTTAATACTAGCGGGGGGCGAGACCCAGTACTTC. Protein product: CASSLILAGGETQYF.

The chain uses TRBV14 and TRBJ2-7; TRBD2 matches at 8 bases. V lost 0 bases and J lost 1; bases outside the gene matches: 8. There are 17 residues in the CDR3. Germline V gene lookup returns CDR1 SGHDN and CDR2 FVKESK. This chain's CDR3 is CASSQEALAGLSYEQYF. The CDR3 DNA reads TGTGCCAGCAGCCAAGAAGCCCTAGCGGGCCTTTCCTACGAGCAGTACTTC. Full variable domain (missing parts from reference TRBV14 and TRBJ2-7): EAGVTQFPSHSVIEKGQTVTLRCDPISGHDNLYWYRRVMGKEIKFLLHFVKESKQDESGMPNNRFLAERTGGTYSTLKVQPAELEDSGVYFCASSQEALAGLSYEQYFGPGTRLTVT.

This clonotype has a count of ten or more. The chain links TRBV20-1 to TRBJ2-2; 7 bases map to TRBD2. The trim removed 2 bases at V and 3 bases at J, leaving 9 bases unmatched. Germline assignment: CDR1 DFQATT and CDR2 SNEGSKA (reference sequence). CDR3 length: 16 residues. The CDR3 DNA reads TGCAGTGCTAGAACTCAGGCGGGAGTGGACACCGGGGAGCTGTTTTTT. It translates to CSARTQAGVDTGELFF.

This clonotype was recorded a few times. The chain recombines TRBV11-2 with TRBJ1-4; the D is unclear. V gave up 3 bases and J gave up 0 bases, with 8 bases separating them. This CDR3 is 15 amino acids long. CDR1 is SGHAT, CDR2 FQNNGV, per germline. The CDR3 DNA sequence: TGTGCCAGCAGCTTGAGGGTCGCAACTAATGAAAAACTGTTTTTT. Its protein product is CASSLRVATNEKLFF.

This clonotype was counted between two and nine times. The chain combines TRBV18 with TRBJ1-5; D not certain. Germline V gene data show CDR1 as KGHSH and CDR2 as LQKENI. CDR3 length equals 14 residues. V lost 0 bases and J lost 6, with 9 bases in between. Written as DNA, the CDR3 is TGTGCCAGCTCACCACCGTTAGGTGGTCAGCCCCAGCATTTT. This sequence encodes CASSPPLGGQPQHF. The variable domain in full, completed from reference TRBV18 and TRBJ1-5, reads NAGVMQNPRHLVRRRGQEARLRCSPMKGHSHVYWYRQLPEEGLKFMVYLQKENIIDESGMPKERFSAEFPKEGPSILRIQQVVRGDSAAYFCASSPPLGGQPQHFGDGTRLSIL.

This clonotype has more than one count but fewer than ten. The CDR3 loop reads CASSEGVPYNSPLHF. CDR3 sequence (DNA): TGTGCCAGCAGTGAAGGGGTCCCCTATAATTCACCCCTCCACTTT. V gene TRBV2 combines with J gene TRBJ1-6; no definite D call. The CDR3 has 15 residues. Germline V gene sequence: CDR1 SNHLY, CDR2 FYNNEI. V was trimmed by 1 base and J by 2 bases, leaving 6 bases between them. Variable domain in full (rest from reference TRBV2 and TRBJ1-6): EPEVTQTPSHQVTQMGQEVILRCVPISNHLYFYWYRQILGQKVEFLVSFYNNEISEKSEIFDDQFSVERPDGSNFTLKIRSTKLEDSAMYFCASSEGVPYNSPLHFGNGTRLTVT.

This clonotype was detected only a few times. The rearrangement links TRBV12-3 or TRBV12-4 to TRBJ1-2, with a tentative D call TRBD1 (5 bases). The CDR3 is made up of 13 amino acids. The ends were cut back, 8 bases at V and 3 bases at J, with 13 bases in the middle. The DNA of the CDR3 is TGTGCCAGCTGTTCTGGGGGGTACTATGGCTACACCTTC. As protein: CASCSGGYYGYTF.

A word on this clonotype: A read error may produce the germline difference seen at one junction end. The J gene is TRBJ2-2, the V gene TRBV11-2, with 12 bases lining up with TRBD2. This CDR3 has 17 amino acids. Per the germline V gene, CDR1 is SGHAT and CDR2 is FQNNGV. The CDR3 protein is CASSLGTSGANIGELFF. The DNA for the CDR3 is TGTGCCAGCAGCTTAGGGACTAGCGGGGCGAACATCGGGGAGCTGTTTTTT. Based on the CDR3 plus reference TRBV11-2 and TRBJ2-2, the full variable domain is EAGVAQSPRYKIIEKRQSVAFWCNPISGHATLYWYQQILGQGPKLLIQFQNNGVVDDSQLPKDRFSAERLKGVDSTLKIQPAKLEDSAVYLCASSLGTSGANIGELFFGEGSRLTVL.

CDR3 in amino acids: CASSLVTGTSNEQYF. The CDR3 DNA sequence: TGCGCCAGCAGCTTGGTTACCGGGACTAGTAACGAGCAGTACTTC. J is TRBJ2-7 and V is TRBV5-1; 8 bases are shared with TRBD2. Trimming cost V 0 bases and J 5 bases; bases outside gene matches: 7. This CDR3 contains 15 residues. CDR1 is SGHRS and CDR2 is YFSETQ in the germline V gene.

This clonotype has more than one count but fewer than ten. This sequence joins TRBV19 and TRBJ2-7, with TRBD2 identical over 7 bases. Trimming took 9 bases from V and 0 from J; bases not matched to a gene: 5. The CDR3 sequence is 13 residues long. CDR1 is LNHDA, CDR2 SQIVND, per germline (reference sequence). The CDR3 DNA reads TGTGCCAGCGGGGAGGGAGCCTCCTACGAGCAGTACTTC. Protein sequence: CASGEGASYEQYF.

Turning to this clonotype: A read error may explain this, as a much larger clone is one base away. The chain joins TRBV2 to TRBJ2-7, with TRBD2 matching 8 bases. This CDR3 comprises 12 residues. From germline, CDR1 is SNHLY and CDR2 FYNNEI. CDR3 sequence reads: CAGSDFSGVQYF. The CDR3 nucleotides read TGTGCCGGCAGTGATTTTAGCGGGGTGCAGTACTTC.

This chain uses TRBV10-3 with TRBJ2-7; D might be TRBD1 (6 bases). Germline V gene data show CDR1 as ENHRY and CDR2 as SYGVKD. The CDR3 consists of 14 residues. The V end lost 4 bases, the J end lost 6 bases, and 16 bases lay between the germline ends. CDR3 region: CAISVTGQTSEQYF. The CDR3 nucleotides read TGTGCCATCAGTGTAACAGGACAGACATCCGAGCAGTACTTC.

This chain links TRBV3-1 with TRBJ1-2; 7 nucleotides line up with TRBD1. V lost 0 bases, J lost 2 bases, and 3 bases stayed unmatched. The germline gives CDR1 LGHDT, CDR2 YNNKEL (reference sequence). The CDR3 consists of 15 residues. CDR3 bases: TGTGCCAGCAGCCAAGAATCGACAGGGAACTATGGCTACACCTTC. Translated: CASSQESTGNYGYTF.

This clonotype occurred a few times. The rearrangement joins TRBV30 to TRBJ2-1, with D unresolved. The CDR3 sequence is 15 residues long. V was cut by 6 bases and J by 0 bases, with 15 bases left in between. The germline CDR1 and CDR2 sequences are GTSNPN and SVGIG (reference sequence). The CDR3 DNA reads TGTGCCTGTACCGACCTCTATATCTCCTACAATGAGCAGTTCTTC. Translating gives CACTDLYISYNEQFF.

This clonotype has just a few counts. The CDR3 protein is CASSESGQTSTDTQYF. The CDR3 DNA reads as TGCGCCAGCAGTGAGTCGGGACAGACTAGCACAGATACGCAGTATTTT. The V and J genes are TRBV10-2 and TRBJ2-3; 7 bases map to TRBD1. This CDR3 contains 16 residues. After removal of 0 bases from V and 0 bases from J, the junction contained 3 bases not matched to a gene. Germline CDR1 and CDR2: WSHSY and SAAADI.

The chain uses TRBV5-1 and TRBJ2-2; no clear D gene. Germline loops: CDR1 SGHRS, CDR2 YFSETQ. The CDR3 runs 16 residues. V lost 4 bases and J lost 3, with 16 bases in between. The CDR3 nucleotides read TGCGCCAGCAGCCCGCAAGTGGCTCAAGACACCGGGGAGCTGTTTTTT. Translation gives CASSPQVAQDTGELFF.

As to this clonotype: A much bigger clone sits one base away, suggesting this may be a read error. This chain links TRBV12-3 or TRBV12-4 with TRBJ1-5; D is uncertain. The CDR3 consists of 17 residues. The CDR3 reads CARSTHELSYSNQPQHF. The CDR3 DNA reads TGTGCCCGCAGCACCCACGAACTATCCTATAGCAATCAGCCCCAGCATTTT.

The V call is TRBV11-2, the J call TRBJ2-3; D perhaps matches TRBD2 (6 bases). Germline V gives CDR1 SGHAT, CDR2 FQNNGV. The V gene lost 4 bases and the J gene lost 1 base, with 27 bases spanning the gap. The CDR3 has 20 amino acids. The CDR3 sequence is CASSSPPPAGLTFGTDTQYF. The CDR3 coding sequence is TGTGCCAGCAGCTCCCCACCGCCGGCGGGGCTGACCTTTGGCACAGATACGCAGTATTTT.

A note on this clonotype: One end of the junction does not line up with germline, which may come from a read error. This chain uses TRBV20-1 with TRBJ2-7, with 12 bases identical to TRBD2. The length of the CDR3 is 13 residues. Germline assignment: CDR1 DFQATT and CDR2 SNEGSKA (reference sequence). In DNA form, the CDR3 reads TGCAGTGCAAGGACTAGCGGGGCCTACGAGCAGTCCTTC. Residues: CSARTSGAYEQSF.

On this clonotype: A much larger clone sits a single nucleotide away, making a read error possible. The genes are TRBV12-3 or TRBV12-4 and TRBJ1-2, with a possible D match to TRBD1 (6 bases). This CDR3 is 15 amino acids long. CDR3 sequence (DNA): TGTGCCAGCAGTTTAATGGGTACAGGGATCTATGGCTGCACCTTC. Encoded protein: CASSLMGTGIYGCTF.

The V gene is TRBV29-1, the J gene TRBJ1-1; TRBD1 matches 7 bases. Germline V gives CDR1 SQVTM, CDR2 ANQGSEA. The CDR3 runs 13 residues. V trimming: 6 bases; J trimming: 7 bases; junction bases outside the gene matches: 11. The CDR3, as DNA: TGCAGCGTGGATTATGCAGGGGGAGGTGAAGCTTTCTTT. It specifies CSVDYAGGGEAFF.

This clonotype was observed at least ten times. This chain joins TRBV2 and TRBJ2-7; TRBD2 is a possible D gene (6 bases). Trimming cost V 2 bases and J 2 bases, with 13 bases left between them. This CDR3 comprises 15 residues. CDR1 and CDR2 from the germline V gene are SNHLY and FYNNEI. In DNA, the CDR3 is TGTGCCAGCAGTGAAAGGGCGGGAAAAGCCTACGAGCAGTACTTC. Translated: CASSERAGKAYEQYF.

About this clonotype: One end of the junction is discordant with germline, which a read error may explain. The J gene is TRBJ1-5, the V gene TRBV6-1; D perhaps matches TRBD1 (5 bases). CDR3 length: 16 amino acids. Germline V gene lookup returns CDR1 MNHNS and CDR2 SASEGT. The CDR3 protein is CVSSEYISGHNQPQHF. As DNA, the CDR3 is TGTGTCAGCAGTGAATACATAAGTGGACACAATCAGCCCCAGCATTTT.

Details on this clonotype: Given a much more abundant clone one base away, this may be a read error. V usage is TRBV7-9 and J usage is TRBJ2-3, with a tentative D call TRBD1 (5 bases). V was clipped by 4 bases and J by 4 bases, with 9 bases between them. This CDR3 region has 13 residues. Per the germline V gene, CDR1 is SEHNR and CDR2 is FQNEAQ (reference sequence). CDR3 loop: CASSSTRADTQYF. Here the CDR3 DNA reads TGTGCCAGCAGCTCTACCAGGGCAGATACGCAGTATTTT. The full variable domain, in which reference TRBV7-9 and TRBJ2-3 provide the parts outside the CDR3, is DTGVSQNPRHKITKRGQNVTFRCDPISEHNRLYWYRQTLGQGPEFLTYFQNEAQLEKSRLLSDRFSAERPKGSFSTLEIQRTEQGDSAMYLCASSSTRADTQYFGPGTRLTVL.

The table lists this clonotype with a few counts. The rearrangement uses TRBV5-5 and TRBJ2-7; D remains unclear. The CDR3 contains 11 residues. Between the trimmed V and J ends, which lost 2 bases and 3 bases, there was a span of 3 bases. Germline V CDR1 and CDR2: SGHKS, YYEKEE (reference sequence). CDR3 in amino acids: CASSFNYEQYF. As DNA, the CDR3 is TGTGCCAGCAGCTTTAACTACGAGCAGTACTTC.

In this sample, this clonotype turned up a few times. The chain has TRBV27 and TRBJ2-7; 8 positions match TRBD2. Germline values: CDR1 MNHEY, CDR2 SMNVEV (reference sequence). This CDR3 comprises 14 residues. The V and J ends lost 4 bases and 4 bases, in that order; junction bases with no gene match: 6. CDR3 amino acids: CASSSLAGHYEQYF. CDR3 coding DNA: TGTGCCAGCAGTTCCTTAGCGGGGCATTACGAGCAGTACTTC.

Note on this clonotype: This may come from a read error, since a much larger clone is one base off. The chain has TRBV29-1 and TRBJ1-3; 8 nucleotides align to TRBD1. CDR3 length: 17 residues. J lost 4 bases, V lost 0 bases, and 11 bases had no gene match. Germline V gives CDR1 SQVTM, CDR2 ANQGSEA. Written as DNA, the CDR3 is TGCAGCGTTGAAGATCGGGACAGGAGCAAAGGAGGAAACACCATATATTTT. This gives the protein CSVEDRDRSKGGNTIYF. Using reference TRBV29-1 and TRBJ1-3 for the parts outside the CDR3, the full variable domain is SAVISQKPSRDICQRGTSLTIQCQVDSQVTMMFWYRQQPGQSLTLIATANQGSEATYESGFVIDKFPISRPNLTFSTLTVSNMSPEDSSIYLCSVEDRDRSKGGNTIYFGEGSWLTVV.

V and J are TRBV30 and TRBJ2-1, with 9 nucleotides matching TRBD1. V gave up 5 bases and J gave up 7 bases; unmatched junction bases: 6. This CDR3 has 13 amino acids. Germline V gives CDR1 GTSNPN, CDR2 SVGIG (reference sequence). The DNA for the CDR3 is TGTGCCTGGTCACAGGGGGCTTGGAATGAGCAGTTCTTC. Protein sequence: CAWSQGAWNEQFF.

The chain recombines TRBV12-3 or TRBV12-4 with TRBJ1-1; 11 bases line up with TRBD1. V was clipped by 4 bases and J by 1 base; unmatched bases: 5. This CDR3 has 16 residues. The CDR3 DNA is TGTGCCAGCAGTTACGGGACAGGGGGAAGGAACACTGAAGCTTTCTTT. This sequence encodes CASSYGTGGRNTEAFF.